This TCR beta chain was sequenced during a study of early T cells in non-severe SARS-CoV-2 infection. The overall study: The input, bulk RNA from unsorted whole blood, was sequenced, and chains were unpaired.

Researchers attached unique molecular identifiers to individual cDNA molecules. TCRdb recomputed calls from the 5' RACE reads with MiXCR, one row per CDR3 protein. The table shows 69,000 or so distinct CDR3 sequences, with around 14% occurring only once. V lost 4 bases and J lost 1, with 11 bases in between. In germline, CDR1 is SGHNT, CDR2 YYREEE (reference sequence). The CDR3 spans 15 residues. Study findings and constraints: The matching step, a VDJdb search, favored anti-spike CD8 responses and missed private and CD4 specificities.

This clonotype was found many times. Its antigen is unknown. This rearrangement joins TRBV5-4 to TRBJ2-2, with D possibly being TRBD1 (6 bases). Sequencing was done on a sample of whole blood. This receptor was taken from an adult who was a healthcare worker with PCR-confirmed SARS-CoV-2 infection or an uninfected control (not recorded which). The CDR3 DNA reads as TGTGCCAGCAGCACCGGGACACGGAACACCGGGGAGCTGTTTTTT. Residues: CASSTGTRNTGELFF. Together with reference TRBV5-4 and TRBJ2-2, the CDR3 gives the full variable domain: ETGVTQSPTHLIKTRGQQVTLRCSSQSGHNTVSWYQQALGQGPQFIFQYYREEENGRGNFPPRFSGLQFPNYSSELNVNALELDDSALYLCASSTGTRNTGELFFGEGSRLTVL.